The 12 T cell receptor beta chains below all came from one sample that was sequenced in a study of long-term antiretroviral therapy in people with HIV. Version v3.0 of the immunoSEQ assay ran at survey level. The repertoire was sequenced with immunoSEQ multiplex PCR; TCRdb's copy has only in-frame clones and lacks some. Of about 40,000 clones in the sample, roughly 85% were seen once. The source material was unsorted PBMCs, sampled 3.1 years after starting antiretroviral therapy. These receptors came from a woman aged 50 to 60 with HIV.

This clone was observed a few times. CDR3 protein: CASSLSGPNSYGYTF. Written as DNA, the CDR3 is TGTGCCAGCAGCTTGTCGGGACCGAACAGCTATGGCTACACCTTC. This chain connects TRBV7-9 to TRBJ1-2, with D possibly TRBD1 on 5 matching bases. CDR1 and CDR2 (germline): SEHNR, FQNEAQ (reference sequence). Trimming took 3 bases from V and 4 from J, leaving 15 bases between them. The CDR3 runs to 15 residues. Supplemented by reference TRBV7-9 and TRBJ1-2, the full variable domain reads DTGVSQNPRHKITKRGQNVTFRCDPISEHNRLYWYRQTLGQGPEFLTYFQNEAQLEKSRLLSDRFSAERPKGSFSTLEIQRTEQGDSAMYLCASSLSGPNSYGYTFGSGTRLTVV.

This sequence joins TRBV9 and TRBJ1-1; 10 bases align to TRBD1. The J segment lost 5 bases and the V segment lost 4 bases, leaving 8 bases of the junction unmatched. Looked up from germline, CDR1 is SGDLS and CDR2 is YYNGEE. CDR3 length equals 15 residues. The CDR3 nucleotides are TGTGCCAGCAGCCCGTGGGGGACAGGGGAGACTGAAGCTTTCTTT. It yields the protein CASSPWGTGETEAFF.

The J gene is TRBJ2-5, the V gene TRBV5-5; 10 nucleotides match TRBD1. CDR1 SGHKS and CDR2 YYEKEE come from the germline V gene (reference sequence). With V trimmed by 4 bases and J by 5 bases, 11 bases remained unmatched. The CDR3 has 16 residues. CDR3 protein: CASSLQPGQGWETQYF. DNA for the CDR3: TGTGCCAGCAGCCTGCAGCCGGGACAGGGGTGGGAGACCCAGTACTTC.

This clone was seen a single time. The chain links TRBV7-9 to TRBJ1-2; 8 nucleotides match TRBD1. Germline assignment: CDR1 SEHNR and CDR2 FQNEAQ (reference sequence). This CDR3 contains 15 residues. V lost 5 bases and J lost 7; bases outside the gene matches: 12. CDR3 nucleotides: TGTGCCAGCAGCACCTCGGACAGGGTTGTCCGTGGCTACACCTTC. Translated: CASSTSDRVVRGYTF.

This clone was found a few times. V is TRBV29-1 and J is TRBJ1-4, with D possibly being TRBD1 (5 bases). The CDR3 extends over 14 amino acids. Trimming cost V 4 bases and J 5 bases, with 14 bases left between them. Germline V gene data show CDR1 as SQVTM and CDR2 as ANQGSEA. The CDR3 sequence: CSVGVEGVNEKLFF. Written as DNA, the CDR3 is TGCAGCGTTGGAGTAGAAGGGGTAAATGAAAAACTGTTTTTT.

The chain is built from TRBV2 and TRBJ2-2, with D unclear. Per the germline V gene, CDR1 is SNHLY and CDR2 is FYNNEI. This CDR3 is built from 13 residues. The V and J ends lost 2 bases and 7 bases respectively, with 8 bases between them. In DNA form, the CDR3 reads TGTGCCAGCAGTGAAAGGCAGGACGGGGAGCTGTTTTTT. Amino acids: CASSERQDGELFF.

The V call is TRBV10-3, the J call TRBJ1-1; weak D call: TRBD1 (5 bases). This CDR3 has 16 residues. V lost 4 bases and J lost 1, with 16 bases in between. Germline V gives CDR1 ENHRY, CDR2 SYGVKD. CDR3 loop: CAISAVSTAKNTEAFF. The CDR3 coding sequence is TGTGCCATCAGTGCAGTCTCGACAGCGAAGAACACTGAAGCTTTCTTT.

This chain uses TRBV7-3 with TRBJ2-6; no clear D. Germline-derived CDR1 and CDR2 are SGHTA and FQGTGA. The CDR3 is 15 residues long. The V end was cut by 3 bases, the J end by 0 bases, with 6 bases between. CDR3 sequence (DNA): TGTGCCAGCAGCTTCGGACCCTCTGGGGCCAACGTCCTGACTTTC. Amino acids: CASSFGPSGANVLTF.

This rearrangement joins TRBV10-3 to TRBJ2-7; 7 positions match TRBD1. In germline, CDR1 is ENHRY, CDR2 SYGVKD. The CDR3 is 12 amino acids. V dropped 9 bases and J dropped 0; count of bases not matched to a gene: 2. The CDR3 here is CAIRDSSYEQYF. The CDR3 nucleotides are TGTGCCATTCGGGACAGCTCCTACGAGCAGTACTTC.

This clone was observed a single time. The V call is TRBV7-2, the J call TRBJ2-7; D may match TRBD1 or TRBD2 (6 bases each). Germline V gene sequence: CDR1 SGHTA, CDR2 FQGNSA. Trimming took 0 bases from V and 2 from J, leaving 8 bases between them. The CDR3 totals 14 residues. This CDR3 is CASSLAGGPYEQYF. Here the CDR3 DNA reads TGTGCCAGCAGCTTAGCGGGGGGCCCCTACGAGCAGTACTTC.

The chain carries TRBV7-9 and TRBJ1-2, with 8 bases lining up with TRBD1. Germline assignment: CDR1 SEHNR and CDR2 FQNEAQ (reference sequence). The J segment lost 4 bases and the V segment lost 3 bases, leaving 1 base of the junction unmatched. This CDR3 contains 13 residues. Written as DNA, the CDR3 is TGTGCCAGCAGCTTGGGACAGGTCTATGGCTACACCTTC. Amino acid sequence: CASSLGQVYGYTF.

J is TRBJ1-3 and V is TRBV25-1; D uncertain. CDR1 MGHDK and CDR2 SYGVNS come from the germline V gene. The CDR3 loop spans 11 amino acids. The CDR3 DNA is TGTGCAGTGCTCTCTGGAAACACCATATATTTT. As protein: CAVLSGNTIYF.